This T cell receptor beta chain was documented in a study of Graves' ophthalmopathy and Graves' hyperthyroidism. This CDR3 region has 14 residues. V was pared by 3 bases and J by 5 bases, with 3 bases of the junction left unmatched. This clonotype was counted ten times or more. CDR3 regions of TCR beta were amplified from RNA transcripts. The library came from an HTBI-primed first-round RT-PCR and a second-round multiplex PCR. A single record per CDR3 protein comes from TCRdb applying MiXCR to the multiplex PCR reads. The table shows a few hundred thousand distinct CDR3 sequences, with about 18% occurring only once. Researchers classed hyperthyroidism as stable given no ophthalmopathy within 18 months of follow-up. Certain patients were not enrolled. These were patients with other autoimmune diseases, uncontrolled infections, pregnancy or lactation. The authors isolated PBMCs from about 10 ml of fresh peripheral blood.

The receptor was derived from an adult woman with stable Graves' hyperthyroidism. The rearrangement uses TRBV12-3 or TRBV12-4 and TRBJ1-5, with 8 nucleotides matching TRBD1. The sample comprised peripheral blood. CDR3 protein: CASSFGQGHQPQHF. The CDR3 coding sequence is TGTGCCAGCAGTTTCGGACAGGGCCATCAGCCCCAGCATTTT.